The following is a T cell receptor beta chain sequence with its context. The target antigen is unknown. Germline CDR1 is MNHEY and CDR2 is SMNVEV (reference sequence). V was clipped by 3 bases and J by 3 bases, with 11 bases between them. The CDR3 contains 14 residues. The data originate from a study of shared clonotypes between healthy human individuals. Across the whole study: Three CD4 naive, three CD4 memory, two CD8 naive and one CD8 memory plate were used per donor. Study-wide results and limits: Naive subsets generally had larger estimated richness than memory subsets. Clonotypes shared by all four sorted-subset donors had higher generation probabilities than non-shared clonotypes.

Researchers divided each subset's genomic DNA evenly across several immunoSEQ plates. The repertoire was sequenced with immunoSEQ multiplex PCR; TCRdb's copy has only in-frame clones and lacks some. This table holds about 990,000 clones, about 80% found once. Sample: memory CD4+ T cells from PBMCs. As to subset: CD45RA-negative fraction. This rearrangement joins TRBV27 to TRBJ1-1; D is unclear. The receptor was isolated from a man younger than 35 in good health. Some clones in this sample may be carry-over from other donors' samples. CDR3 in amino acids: CASSLRRSYTEAFF. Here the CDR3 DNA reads TGTGCCAGCAGTTTGCGTAGATCATACACTGAAGCTTTCTTT.